The next 12 T cell receptor beta chains were all read from a single sample in a study of blood T cell repertoires in COVID-19 (dated by TCRdb to the early 2020s). Receptors were amplified or captured by the immunoSEQ multiplex PCR assay. TCRdb took over this immuneACCESS table, retaining in-frame rearrangements with V and J assigned. Such tables are incomplete; in checked studies, under half of the missing clones stem from an unresolved V gene, and the remainder is unexplained. Across this sample there are 150,000 to 200,000 clones, with about 87% seen only once. The ten largest clones add up to 2.7% of the sample. The specimen was peripheral blood. The receptor set was obtained from a man aged 40-50 years with active or convalescent COVID-19.

The gene calls are TRBV5-1 and TRBJ1-3; no clear D. The CDR3 consists of 15 residues. Deletions cut 0 bases from V and 0 bases from J, with 7 bases between. Germline V gene sequence: CDR1 SGHRS, CDR2 YFSETQ. The CDR3 loop reads CASSLDTASGNTIYF. The CDR3 region has the DNA TGCGCCAGCAGCTTGGACACAGCCTCTGGAAACACCATATATTTT.

This chain uses TRBV2 with TRBJ2-1; 9 nucleotides match TRBD2. Unmatched junction bases numbered 14, after V lost 6 bases and J lost 8 bases. This CDR3 has 16 amino acids. CDR1 SNHLY and CDR2 FYNNEI come from the germline V gene. The CDR3 DNA sequence: TGTGCCAGCAGATCCACGGCGCGGGGGGGCATCGATGAGCAGTTCTTC. Amino acids: CASRSTARGGIDEQFF.

The chain couples TRBV6-5 to TRBJ1-4, with TRBD1 matching over 11 bases. V trimming: 7 bases; J trimming: 7 bases; junction bases outside the gene matches: 8. This CDR3 comprises 15 residues. Germline V gene sequence: CDR1 MNHEY, CDR2 SVGAGI. CDR3 region: CASTAPGQGGEKLFF. The CDR3 bases are TGTGCCAGCACCGCTCCGGGACAGGGGGGTGAAAAACTGTTTTTT.

The J gene is TRBJ1-3, the V gene TRBV12-5; possibly TRBD1 for D (5 bases). Trimming left V 3 bases short and J 3 bases short, with 12 bases between. The V gene's germline CDR1 is LGHNT and CDR2 FRNRAP. The CDR3 contains 15 residues. This chain's CDR3 is CASGFSGQGGNTIYF. CDR3 DNA sequence: TGTGCTAGTGGTTTCAGCGGGCAGGGTGGAAACACCATATATTTT. Drawing the rest from reference TRBV12-5 and TRBJ1-3, the complete variable domain is DARVTQTPRHKVTEMGQEVTMRCQPILGHNTVFWYRQTMMQGLELLAYFRNRAPLDDSGMPKDRFSAEMPDATLATLKIQPSEPRDSAVYFCASGFSGQGGNTIYFGEGSWLTVV.

The rearrangement joins TRBV7-9 to TRBJ2-2; D unclear. The CDR3 consists of 14 residues. Trimming took off 2 bases at V and 4 bases at J, with 8 bases between the two ends. Germline lookup yields CDR1 SEHNR and CDR2 FQNEAQ (reference sequence). The CDR3 DNA sequence: TGTGCCAGCAGCTTAAGCATTAGCACCGGGGAGCTGTTTTTT. It encodes CASSLSISTGELFF.

The genes are TRBV12-3 or TRBV12-4 and TRBJ1-2, with a possible D match to TRBD1 (5 bases). Trimming shortened V by 3 bases and J by 8 bases, and 10 bases separated the two germline ends. The CDR3 covers 12 residues. CDR3 loop: CASSFGGQGYTF. The CDR3 DNA sequence: TGTGCCAGCAGTTTCGGGGGTCAGGGCTACACCTTC.

The rearrangement links TRBV11-3 to TRBJ2-4; D gene uncertain. The V gene lost 5 bases and the J gene lost 0 bases, with 17 bases spanning the gap. There are 17 residues in the CDR3. The germline V gene encodes CDR1 SGHNT and CDR2 YENEEA. In DNA form, the CDR3 reads TGTGCCAGCAGCAGACACTCGAACCCTCTAGCCAAAAACATTCAGTACTTC. It specifies CASSRHSNPLAKNIQYF.

The chain employs TRBV11-2 and TRBJ2-3; 9 bases line up with TRBD2. V lost 2 bases, J lost 4 bases, and 4 bases stayed unmatched. Germline CDR1 is SGHAT and CDR2 is FQNNGV. There are 15 residues in the CDR3. CDR3 sequence (DNA): TGTGCCAGCAGCTTACTTCCTAGCGGGGCAGATACGCAGTATTTT. This encodes CASSLLPSGADTQYF.

The chain is built from TRBV5-1 and TRBJ2-5, with 7 bases aligning to TRBD2. J gave up 1 base and V 4 bases, and 4 bases lay outside the gene matches. CDR3 length: 14 residues. Germline values: CDR1 SGHRS, CDR2 YFSETQ. This CDR3 reads CASSLGGGQETQYF. CDR3 in DNA: TGCGCCAGCAGCCTCGGCGGGGGCCAAGAGACCCAGTACTTC. Full variable domain (missing parts from reference TRBV5-1 and TRBJ2-5): KAGVTQTPRYLIKTRGQQVTLSCSPISGHRSVSWYQQTPGQGLQFLFEYFSETQRNKGNFPGRFSGRQFSNSRSEMNVSTLELGDSALYLCASSLGGGQETQYFGPGTRLLVL.

This clone was counted between two and nine times. V usage is TRBV6-5 and J usage is TRBJ2-1; a weak D match, TRBD2 (5 bases). The CDR3 is 13 amino acids. Trimming took off 6 bases at V and 7 bases at J, with 13 bases between the two ends. CDR1 is MNHEY and CDR2 is SVGAGI in the germline V gene. The CDR3 sequence is CASRQLGENEQFF. CDR3 DNA: TGTGCCAGCAGACAACTGGGAGAGAATGAGCAGTTCTTC.

This sequence joins TRBV24-1 and TRBJ2-2, with TRBD1 matching over 8 bases. V lost 4 bases and J lost 3; bases outside the gene matches: 6. The CDR3 is made up of 16 amino acids. Germline assignment: CDR1 KGHDR and CDR2 SFDVKD. The CDR3 sequence is CATSDRQGKDTGELFF. The CDR3 DNA sequence: TGTGCCACCAGTGACCGACAGGGGAAGGACACCGGGGAGCTGTTTTTT.

This chain connects TRBV27 to TRBJ1-1; 9 bases fit TRBD1. This CDR3 is 18 amino acids long. CDR1 and CDR2 (germline): MNHEY, SMNVEV (reference sequence). The V and J ends lost 6 bases and 2 bases, in that order; junction bases with no gene match: 16. For the CDR3, the DNA is TGTGCCAGCAGAGTTCAGAAAGGACAGGGGTATTTAAACACTGAAGCTTTCTTT. Translated, it gives CASRVQKGQGYLNTEAFF.